This is a list of T cell receptor beta chains from one sample in a study of response to subunit inactivated influenza vaccine. TCRdb used MiXCR to reprocess the RT-PCR reads, holding one entry per CDR3 protein. The table has hundreds of thousands of distinct CDR3 sequences, around 8% seen once; the top ten hold under 15%. Sequenced material: PBMCs from blood, taken about 23 months after vaccination. The origin of the receptors is a man aged 50-75 years who received an inactivated influenza vaccine. The CDR3 runs from the conserved cysteine through the conserved F or W. The order of the fields is clone size, D gene, CDR3 length, V gene, J gene, CDR3 protein, CDR3 DNA. A D gene is named only where the DNA matches it firmly. Clone size is shown for a subset of rows, as once, few, many or a class of expanded clone.

>many|.|13|TRBV5-1|TRBJ1-3
CASADGSGNTIYF
TGCGCCAGCGCGGACGGCTCTGGAAACACCATATATTTT
>many|TRBD1|14|TRBV4-3|TRBJ1-2
CASSPDRAAYGYTF
TGCGCCAGCAGCCCGGACAGGGCGGCCTATGGCTACACCTTC
>.|.|14|TRBV29-1|TRBJ2-7
CSVGGAMGSYEQYF
TGCAGCGTTGGGGGGGCGATGGGATCTTACGAGCAGTACTTC
>.|TRBD2|18|TRBV7-8|TRBJ2-6
CASSLVGGTSTGANVLTF
TGTGCCAGCAGCTTAGTGGGGGGGACGTCCACTGGGGCCAACGTCCTGACTTTC
>few|.|13|TRBV5-1|TRBJ2-3
CASSLPATDTQYF
TGCGCCAGCAGCTTGCCAGCCACAGATACGCAGTATTTT
>.|.|13|TRBV20-1|TRBJ2-1
CSARGPIYNEQFF
TGCAGTGCTAGGGGTCCGATCTACAATGAGCAGTTCTTC
>.|TRBD1|17|TRBV20-1|TRBJ2-7
CSAYLGQGSLRSYEQYF
TGCAGTGCCTATCTGGGACAGGGGTCATTGCGCTCCTACGAGCAGTACTTC
>few|TRBD2|15|TRBV20-1|TRBJ2-3
CSATSRREGTDTQYF
TGCAGTGCTACATCTAGGCGGGAGGGAACAGATACGCAGTATTTT
>.|.|13|TRBV11-2|TRBJ2-1
CASSLEANNEQFF
TGTGCCAGCAGCTTAGAGGCGAACAATGAGCAGTTCTTC
>.|.|20|TRBV4-1|TRBJ1-2
CASSQDLTYAGPGANYGYTF
TGCGCCAGCAGCCAAGATCTAACATATGCGGGGCCTGGGGCCAACTATGGCTACACCTTC
>few|TRBD1|15|TRBV12-3/TRBV12-4|TRBJ2-1
CASSGDRLRGNEQFF
TGTGCCAGCAGCGGGGACAGACTCCGAGGCAATGAGCAGTTCTTC
>many|.|16|TRBV7-9|TRBJ2-3
CASSLDGGPSTDTQYF
TGTGCCAGCAGCTTAGACGGCGGGCCAAGCACAGATACGCAGTATTTT
>many|.|13|TRBV11-3|TRBJ2-2
CASSGFNTGELFF
TGTGCCAGCTCGGGATTTAACACCGGGGAGCTGTTTTTT
>.|TRBD1|14|TRBV3-1|TRBJ1-1
CASSFRDRVGEAFF
TGTGCCAGCAGTTTCCGGGACAGGGTTGGTGAAGCTTTCTTT
>few|TRBD2|17|TRBV5-1|TRBJ2-4
CASSLTSGREAKNIQYF
TGCGCCAGCAGCTTGACTAGCGGGAGGGAGGCCAAAAACATTCAGTACTTC
>many|.|16|TRBV5-1|TRBJ2-2
CASSLGPRTNTGELFF
TGCGCCAGCAGCTTGGGTCCAAGAACGAACACCGGGGAGCTGTTTTTT